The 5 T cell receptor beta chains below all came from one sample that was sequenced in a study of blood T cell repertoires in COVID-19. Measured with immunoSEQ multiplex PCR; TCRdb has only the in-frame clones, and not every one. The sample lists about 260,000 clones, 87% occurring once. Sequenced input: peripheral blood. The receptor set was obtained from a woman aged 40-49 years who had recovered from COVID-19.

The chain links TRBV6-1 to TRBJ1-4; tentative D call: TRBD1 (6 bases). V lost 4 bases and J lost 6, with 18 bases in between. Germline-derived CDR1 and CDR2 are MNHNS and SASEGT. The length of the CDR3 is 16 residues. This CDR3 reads CASSGRQARDHEKLFF. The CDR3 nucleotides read TGTGCCAGCAGTGGAAGACAGGCCAGGGATCATGAAAAACTGTTTTTT.

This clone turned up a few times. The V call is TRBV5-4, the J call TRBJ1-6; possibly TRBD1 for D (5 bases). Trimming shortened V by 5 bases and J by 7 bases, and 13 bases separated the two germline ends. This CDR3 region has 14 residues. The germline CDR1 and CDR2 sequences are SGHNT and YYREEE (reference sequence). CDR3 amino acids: CASRKFGGNSPLHF. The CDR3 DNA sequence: TGTGCCAGCAGGAAATTTGGGGGGAATTCACCCCTCCACTTT.

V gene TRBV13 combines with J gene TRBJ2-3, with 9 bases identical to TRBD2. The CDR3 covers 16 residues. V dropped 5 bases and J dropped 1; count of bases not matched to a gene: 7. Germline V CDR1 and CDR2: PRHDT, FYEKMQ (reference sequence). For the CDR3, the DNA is TGTGCCAGCAGCCGCCCTAGCGGGGATCGCACAGATACGCAGTATTTT. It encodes CASSRPSGDRTDTQYF.

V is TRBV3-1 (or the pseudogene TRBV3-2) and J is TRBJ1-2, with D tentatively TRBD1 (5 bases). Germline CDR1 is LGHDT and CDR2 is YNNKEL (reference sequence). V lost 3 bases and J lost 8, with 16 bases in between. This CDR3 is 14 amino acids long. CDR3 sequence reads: CASSQTLGGRGYTF. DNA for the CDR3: TGTGCCAGCAGCCAGACCCTGGGGGGTCGGGGCTACACCTTC.

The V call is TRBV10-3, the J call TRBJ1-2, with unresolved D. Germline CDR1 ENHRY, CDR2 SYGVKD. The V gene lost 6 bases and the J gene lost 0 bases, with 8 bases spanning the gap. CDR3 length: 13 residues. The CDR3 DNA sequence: TGTGCCATCAGATCGTCAGCTAACTATGGCTACACCTTC. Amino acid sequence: CAIRSSANYGYTF.